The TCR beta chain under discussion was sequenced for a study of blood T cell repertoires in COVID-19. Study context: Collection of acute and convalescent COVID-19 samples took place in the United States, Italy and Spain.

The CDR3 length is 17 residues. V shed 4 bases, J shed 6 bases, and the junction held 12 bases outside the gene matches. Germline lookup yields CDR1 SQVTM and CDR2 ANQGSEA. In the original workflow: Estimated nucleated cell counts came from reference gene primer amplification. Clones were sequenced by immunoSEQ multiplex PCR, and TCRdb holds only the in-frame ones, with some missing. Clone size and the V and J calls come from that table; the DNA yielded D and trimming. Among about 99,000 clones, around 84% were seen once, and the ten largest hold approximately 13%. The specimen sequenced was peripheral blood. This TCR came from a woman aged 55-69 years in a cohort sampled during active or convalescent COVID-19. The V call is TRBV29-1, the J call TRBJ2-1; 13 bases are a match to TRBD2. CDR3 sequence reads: CSVAGRGLAGFPNEQFF. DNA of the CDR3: TGCAGCGTTGCGGGGAGGGGACTAGCGGGATTTCCCAATGAGCAGTTCTTC.